This T cell receptor beta chain comes out of a study of yellow fever vaccine responses in identical twins. MiXCR, applied by TCRdb to the RT-PCR reads, yields one record per CDR3 protein. This table holds about 5,400 distinct CDR3 sequences, just over 85% found once. Germline assignment: CDR1 MDHEN and CDR2 SYDVKM. This CDR3 spans 15 amino acids. Germline trimming cut 2 bases from V and 8 bases from J; bases unmatched to any gene: 6. This clonotype was seen a single time. Sequencing was performed on T cells from blood (PBMCs), unsorted or a sorted subset (not recorded which), taken before or after yellow fever vaccination (not recorded which). The chain links TRBV28 to TRBJ1-6, with 7 bases that match TRBD1. The sequence was obtained from a young woman who received the yellow fever vaccine. CDR3 DNA sequence: TGTGCCAGCAGTTTAGGTCGACAGGGATATTCACCCCTCCACTTT. Amino acid sequence: CASSLGRQGYSPLHF. Together with reference TRBV28 and TRBJ1-6, the CDR3 gives the full variable domain: DVKVTQSSRYLVKRTGEKVFLECVQDMDHENMFWYRQDPGLGLRLIYFSYDVKMKEKGDIPEGYSVSREKKERFSLILESASTNQTSMYLCASSLGRQGYSPLHFGNGTRLTVT.